These 16 T cell receptor beta chains share one sample of origin, sequenced in a study of Ad26.COV2.S vaccination and SARS-CoV-2 variants. Treatment meaning: around 19 received Ad26.COV2.S at low or high dose, single or two shots; roughly five received placebo; per-sample allocation not given. Repertoires come from day 63 after the first vaccine or placebo injection. Data came from immunoSEQ multiplex PCR; TCRdb stores just in-frame clones and leaves some out. The table includes some 300,000 clones, around 83% detected once. The sequencing used peripheral blood, collected in a trial of Ad26.COV2.S vaccine versus placebo. The origin of the receptors is a person aged 18 to 59 who received the Ad26.COV2.S COVID-19 vaccine or a placebo.

The V and J genes are TRBV28 and TRBJ1-6; 8 nucleotides agree with TRBD1. The ends lost 7 bases at V and 10 bases at J; junction bases unmatched: 12. The CDR3 loop spans 15 amino acids. Per the germline V gene, CDR1 is MDHEN and CDR2 is SYDVKM. The CDR3 loop reads CASTSPPRGQSPLHF. The CDR3 bases are TGTGCCAGCACCTCCCCCCCCAGGGGGCAATCACCCCTCCACTTT.

This clone occurred once. The CDR3 here is CASSPNSGNSYEQYF. In DNA, the CDR3 is TGCGCCAGCAGCCCAAACTCCGGGAACTCCTACGAGCAGTACTTC. This sequence joins TRBV5-1 and TRBJ2-7; a weak D match, TRBD2 (5 bases). This CDR3 contains 15 residues. CDR1 is SGHRS and CDR2 is YFSETQ in the germline V gene. V gave up 4 bases and J gave up 0 bases, with 14 bases separating them.

CDR3 coding DNA: TGCAGTGCTAGCCTGGACAGGGTACAGTTCTTC. Protein: CSASLDRVQFF. The chain recombines TRBV20-1 with TRBJ2-1, with TRBD1 matching over 8 bases. From germline, CDR1 is DFQATT and CDR2 SNEGSKA (reference sequence). The CDR3 is made up of 11 amino acids. V lost 3 bases and J lost 13; bases outside the gene matches: 5.

This clone appeared a single time. The chain has TRBV13 and TRBJ2-7; maybe TRBD2 (5 bases). Germline loops: CDR1 PRHDT, CDR2 FYEKMQ (reference sequence). The CDR3 contains 14 residues. The V end lost 5 bases, the J end lost 1 base, and 12 bases lay between the germline ends. CDR3 amino acids: CASSPRGLSYEQYF. In DNA form, the CDR3 reads TGTGCCAGCAGCCCCCGAGGACTTTCCTACGAGCAGTACTTC.

The V gene is TRBV5-5, the J gene TRBJ1-1, with TRBD1 identical over 8 bases. The CDR3 has 15 residues. The germline V gene has CDR1 SGHKS and CDR2 YYEKEE (reference sequence). V lost 2 bases and J lost 1; bases outside the gene matches: 4. This CDR3 is CASSFRTGQNTEAFF. The CDR3, as DNA: TGTGCCAGCAGCTTTCGGACAGGGCAGAACACTGAAGCTTTCTTT. Looking up the rest from reference TRBV5-5 and TRBJ1-1 gives the full variable domain: DAGVTQSPTHLIKTRGQQVTLRCSPISGHKSVSWYQQVLGQGPQFIFQYYEKEERGRGNFPDRFSARQFPNYSSELNVNALLLGDSALYLCASSFRTGQNTEAFFGQGTRLTVV.

The sample holds a few counts of this clone. The chain employs TRBV7-9 and TRBJ1-1, with 9 bases identical to TRBD1. CDR1 is SEHNR and CDR2 is FQNEAQ in the germline V gene (reference sequence). The CDR3 extends over 16 amino acids. Trimming at V came to 2 bases and at J to 4 bases, leaving 8 bases not matched to a gene. The DNA for the CDR3 is TGTGCCAGCAGCTTAACCGGGACAGGGAAAGGCACTGAAGCTTTCTTT. This encodes CASSLTGTGKGTEAFF. The whole variable domain, remainder taken from reference TRBV7-9 and TRBJ1-1, is DTGVSQNPRHKITKRGQNVTFRCDPISEHNRLYWYRQTLGQGPEFLTYFQNEAQLEKSRLLSDRFSAERPKGSFSTLEIQRTEQGDSAMYLCASSLTGTGKGTEAFFGQGTRLTVV.

The chain is built from TRBV7-3 and TRBJ1-2, with 7 positions matching TRBD1. The CDR3 extends over 14 amino acids. J was trimmed by 2 bases and V by 5 bases; bases with no gene match: 5. In germline, CDR1 is SGHTA, CDR2 FQGTGA. CDR3 sequence: CASSPGQANYGYTF. The CDR3, as DNA: TGTGCCAGCAGCCCCGGACAGGCGAACTATGGCTACACCTTC.

The chain joins TRBV7-9 to TRBJ1-5; weak D call: TRBD1 (5 bases). The CDR3 consists of 14 residues. V lost 1 base to trimming and J lost 6 bases, with 10 bases between them. Germline CDR1 and CDR2: SEHNR and FQNEAQ (reference sequence). The CDR3 reads CASSLGGAGQPQHF. CDR3 nucleotides: TGTGCCAGCAGCTTAGGAGGGGCCGGTCAGCCCCAGCATTTT.

This rearrangement joins TRBV7-2 to TRBJ1-4; D gene ambiguous. Germline V CDR1 and CDR2: SGHTA, FQGNSA. V gave up 0 bases and J gave up 7 bases, with 9 bases separating them. CDR3 length equals 14 residues. Here the CDR3 DNA reads TGTGCCAGCAGCTTAGCGTGGGGTCCTGAAAAACTGTTTTTT. Amino acids: CASSLAWGPEKLFF.

The chain has TRBV5-6 and TRBJ1-6; TRBD1 matches 7 bases. Germline V gene lookup returns CDR1 SGHDT and CDR2 YYEEEE. This CDR3 spans 14 amino acids. V was clipped by 0 bases and J by 7 bases; unmatched bases: 1. The CDR3 reads CASSLGTGNSPLHF. CDR3 nucleotide sequence: TGTGCCAGCAGCTTGGGGACAGGAAATTCACCCCTCCACTTT.

The chain combines TRBV7-8 with TRBJ2-3; no reliable D call. Deletions cut 0 bases from V and 2 bases from J, with 6 bases between. From germline, CDR1 is SGHVS and CDR2 FQNEAQ. There are 14 residues in the CDR3. CDR3 nucleotides: TGTGCCAGCAGCTTAGCGGACCCCACAGATACGCAGTATTTT. Its translation is CASSLADPTDTQYF.

The chain joins TRBV4-1 to TRBJ2-2; no clear D gene. Germline CDR1 MGHRA, CDR2 YSYEKL. Trimming shortened V by 4 bases and J by 6 bases, and 12 bases separated the two germline ends. The CDR3 contains 14 residues. The CDR3 loop is CASSLLLASGELFF. CDR3 DNA: TGCGCCAGCAGCCTCCTACTTGCATCCGGGGAGCTGTTTTTT.

V gene TRBV5-1 combines with J gene TRBJ1-1; 7 bases map to TRBD1. V lost 0 bases to trimming and J lost 4 bases; unmatched junction nucleotides: 6. The CDR3 runs to 15 residues. The germline gives CDR1 SGHRS, CDR2 YFSETQ. CDR3 DNA: TGCGCCAGCAGCTTGGCTACAGGGGTTGTCACTGAAGCTTTCTTT. Protein: CASSLATGVVTEAFF.

This clone has only one observation. This chain connects TRBV9 to TRBJ2-5; perhaps TRBD1 as D (6 bases). V was clipped by 3 bases and J by 4 bases, with 16 bases between them. Per the germline V gene, CDR1 is SGDLS and CDR2 is YYNGEE. This CDR3 contains 15 residues. This CDR3 reads CASSAEITGIETQYF. The DNA of the CDR3 is TGTGCCAGCAGCGCCGAAATAACAGGGATAGAGACCCAGTACTTC.

The chain recombines TRBV13 with TRBJ1-3, with D unresolved. The CDR3 contains 12 residues. The germline V gene encodes CDR1 PRHDT and CDR2 FYEKMQ (reference sequence). V lost 5 bases to trimming and J lost 6 bases, with 8 bases between them. Written as DNA, the CDR3 is TGTGCCAGCAGCCTAACCACAAACACCATATATTTT. It is translated as CASSLTTNTIYF.

The chain carries TRBV24-1 and TRBJ1-5; possible D gene TRBD1, 6 bases. Germline assignment: CDR1 KGHDR and CDR2 SFDVKD. The ends were cut back, 1 base at V and 2 bases at J, with 11 bases in the middle. CDR3 length equals 16 residues. The DNA for the CDR3 is TGTGCCACCAGTGATTTTTCCAGGGGCGGCAATCAGCCCCAGCATTTT. Its protein is CATSDFSRGGNQPQHF.